The clone carrying this TCR beta chain showed up many times. Its target is unknown. The data are from a study of regulatory T cells in long-lasting Graves disease. Building the TCR beta libraries relied on iRepertoire HTBI primers, and CDR3 regions underwent Arm-PCR. One entry per CDR3 protein, called by TCRdb with MiXCR from the multiplex PCR reads. The profile shows fewer than 650,000 distinct CDR3 sequences, about 16% of them singletons. General observations from the study: Examination was confined to peripheral blood, excluding thyroid tissue.

The CDR3 has 13 residues. V dropped 7 bases and J dropped 7; count of bases not matched to a gene: 9. Per the germline V gene, CDR1 is DFQATT and CDR2 is SNEGSKA (reference sequence). This sample's time point: newly diagnosed GD, antithyroid drugs for less than 3 months. The authors made the TCR library using RNA they extracted from PBMCs. The same data also contributed to another study, on T cells in Graves' hyperthyroidism and ophthalmopathy.

Sequenced here: peripheral blood mononuclear cells (PBMCs), sampled at new diagnosis, from a patient treated with antithyroid drugs. This chain joins TRBV20-1 and TRBJ2-4; 8 positions agree with TRBD2. The TCR was taken from a man between 18 and 29 years old with Graves disease. As DNA, the CDR3 is TGCAGTGTCATGACTAGCGACAGGAACATTCAGTACTTC. Amino acid sequence: CSVMTSDRNIQYF.